This TCR beta chain stems from a study of blood T cells in healthy people across ages. The second PCR ran about 6 to 11 cycles with a sample-barcoded 5' primer and J-beta primers. With 12 random nucleotides, a template-switch adaptor tagged each individual cDNA molecule. TCRdb independently ran MiXCR on the 5' RACE reads; one entry per CDR3 protein. The profile covers about 830,000 distinct CDR3 sequences, with about 62% appearing a single time and about 20% taken by the ten largest. The specimen was blood. This clonotype was sampled from a man between 25 and 39 years old in good health.

In nucleotides, the CDR3 is TGCAGCATGACTAGCGACTCCTACGAGCAGTACTTC. This encodes CSMTSDSYEQYF. V usage is TRBV20-1 and J usage is TRBJ2-7; 8 nucleotides agree with TRBD2. There are 12 residues in the CDR3. Germline values: CDR1 DFQATT, CDR2 SNEGSKA (reference sequence).